These 16 T cell receptor beta chains were sequenced from one sample in a study of T cells in Graves' hyperthyroidism and ophthalmopathy (dated by TCRdb to between 2018 and 2021). Preparation of the library involved multiplex PCR. The listed sequencing device is Illumina HiSeq 2000. The TCR beta CDR3 regions were amplified from the RNA transcripts. The first round of RT-PCR for the TCR CDR3 was performed with the HTBI primer set and the Qiagen OneStep RT-PCR kit. In-frame beta chains were kept once TCRdb had trimmed the public reads at Q25 with fastp and called clones with MiXCR. Records with the same CDR3 protein are collapsed into one entry carrying the most frequent genes and DNA. The sample profile shows some 510,000 distinct CDR3 sequences; around 21% of them were found once. The leading ten clones occupy more than 20% of the sample. The specimen was blood. Receptors were obtained from a man aged 18 to 35 with Graves' hyperthyroidism.

The table lists this clonotype with many counts. V usage is TRBV27 and J usage is TRBJ1-1, with D unclear. CDR1 and CDR2 from the germline V gene are MNHEY and SMNVEV (reference sequence). V was trimmed by 10 bases and J by 2 bases, leaving 20 bases between them. This CDR3 is built from 15 residues. DNA of the CDR3: TGTGCCACCCGCTTCACTCCGGATGGTAACACTGAAGCTTTCTTT. It yields the protein CATRFTPDGNTEAFF.

This clonotype showed up many times. J is TRBJ2-4 and V is TRBV2; no definite D call. Deletions cut 6 bases from V and 0 bases from J, with 6 bases between. Germline CDR1 is SNHLY and CDR2 is FYNNEI. This CDR3 region has 13 residues. As DNA, the CDR3 is TGTGCCAGCAGGGACCTAGCCAAAAACATTCAGTACTTC. Translated: CASRDLAKNIQYF.

This clonotype was observed a handful of times. V usage is TRBV6-1 and J usage is TRBJ1-2; D gene ambiguous. Trimming removed 7 bases from V and 6 bases from J, with 18 bases in between. CDR1 and CDR2 from the germline V gene are MNHNS and SASEGT. The CDR3 is 14 amino acids. The CDR3 DNA follows: TGTGCCAGCACGAAGAGTGGGCAAGGGCATGGCTACACCTTC. It specifies CASTKSGQGHGYTF.

This clonotype was found many times. The chain joins TRBV6-8 to TRBJ2-5; D may be TRBD1 or TRBD2 (6 bases each). The CDR3 has 15 residues. Trimming removed 0 bases from V and 1 base from J, with 9 bases in between. In germline, CDR1 is MNHGY, CDR2 SAAAGT. The CDR3 region has the DNA TGTGCCAGCAGTTACTCGACGGGGGCCCAAGAGACCCAGTACTTC. It codes for CASSYSTGAQETQYF.

This clonotype was counted many times. The chain links TRBV7-2 to TRBJ2-7; D ambiguous. Between the trimmed V and J ends, which lost 5 bases and 5 bases, there was a span of 13 bases. CDR1 is SGHTA, CDR2 FQGNSA, per germline. The CDR3 is 13 amino acids. CDR3 DNA sequence: TGTGCCAGCAGCGCCTCCCTAGGACACGAGCAGTACTTC. Its protein is CASSASLGHEQYF.

This clonotype was seen repeatedly, ten times or more. The chain joins TRBV4-1 to TRBJ2-5; tentatively, D is TRBD2 (6 bases). Germline V gene data show CDR1 as MGHRA and CDR2 as YSYEKL. Trimming took 1 base from V and 5 from J, leaving 17 bases between them. This CDR3 region has 16 residues. The CDR3 spells CASSQVTGTPTETQYF. CDR3 nucleotides: TGCGCCAGCAGCCAAGTAACCGGGACTCCGACCGAGACCCAGTACTTC.

The table lists this clonotype with many counts. The CDR3 nucleotides read TGTGCCAGCAGGGGGGGGTTAAGCTCCTACGAGCAGTACTTC. It translates to CASRGGLSSYEQYF. V usage is TRBV12-3 or TRBV12-4 and J usage is TRBJ2-7; TRBD2 aligns across 7 bases. CDR3 length equals 14 residues. V dropped 6 bases and J dropped 0; count of bases not matched to a gene: 5.

The V call is TRBV19, the J call TRBJ2-3; 16 bases fit TRBD2. The CDR3 is made up of 20 amino acids. With 6 bases clipped from V and 2 bases from J, the junction kept 14 bases outside the gene matches. Germline V lookup: CDR1 LNHDA, CDR2 SQIVND (reference sequence). The CDR3 sequence is CASRGMTGLAGGPPTDTQYF. As DNA, the CDR3 is TGTGCCAGTAGGGGGATGACGGGACTAGCGGGGGGGCCTCCCACAGATACGCAGTATTTT. The whole variable domain, remainder taken from reference TRBV19 and TRBJ2-3, is DGGITQSPKYLFRKEGQNVTLSCEQNLNHDAMYWYRQDPGQGLRLIYYSQIVNDFQKGDIAEGYSVSREKKESFPLTVTSAQKNPTAFYLCASRGMTGLAGGPPTDTQYFGPGTRLTVL.

This clonotype showed up just a few times. V is TRBV20-1 and J is TRBJ1-1; 9 positions match TRBD1. In germline, CDR1 is DFQATT, CDR2 SNEGSKA (reference sequence). The trim removed 3 bases at V and 5 bases at J, leaving 10 bases unmatched. CDR3 length: 15 residues. Here the CDR3 reads CSARARTGEGTEAFF. The CDR3 nucleotides read TGCAGTGCTAGGGCCCGGACAGGGGAAGGGACTGAAGCTTTCTTT.

This clonotype has a count of ten or more. V is TRBV5-1 and J is TRBJ2-7; tentative D call: TRBD1 (5 bases). Germline V lookup: CDR1 SGHRS, CDR2 YFSETQ. The V end lost 6 bases, the J end lost 7 bases, and 11 bases lay between the germline ends. The CDR3 is made up of 11 amino acids. The CDR3 DNA follows: TGCGCCAGCACAGGGAATCGGGAGCAGTACTTC. Translating gives CASTGNREQYF.

The chain couples TRBV6-5 to TRBJ1-1; possible D gene TRBD1, 6 bases. CDR1 is MNHEY and CDR2 is SVGAGI in the germline V gene. Trimming removed 4 bases from V and 5 bases from J, with 11 bases in between. The CDR3 loop spans 13 amino acids. This CDR3 reads CASSSSGETEAFF. The CDR3 coding sequence is TGTGCCAGCAGTTCGTCAGGGGAAACTGAAGCTTTCTTT.

Ten or more counts support this clonotype. The chain couples TRBV19 to TRBJ1-2; no reliable D call. Trimming shortened V by 6 bases and J by 4 bases, and 15 bases separated the two germline ends. The CDR3 extends over 14 amino acids. From germline, CDR1 is LNHDA and CDR2 SQIVND (reference sequence). The CDR3 region has the DNA TGTGCCAGTAGGGAGGCCGGACGTTTCTATGGCTACACCTTC. As protein: CASREAGRFYGYTF.

In its sample, this clonotype was seen many times. The V call is TRBV12-3 or TRBV12-4, the J call TRBJ1-2; D unclear. Trimming left V 0 bases short and J 4 bases short, with 9 bases between. The CDR3 totals 14 residues. CDR3: CASSLAQGFYGYTF. The CDR3 DNA is TGTGCCAGCAGTTTAGCACAAGGTTTCTATGGCTACACCTTC.

This clonotype showed up many times. The chain uses TRBV15 and TRBJ1-2; possibly TRBD1 for D (5 bases). Germline loops: CDR1 LNHNV, CDR2 YYDKDF (reference sequence). V dropped 5 bases and J dropped 8 bases, with 18 bases sitting between them. This CDR3 has 14 amino acids. In DNA, the CDR3 is TGTGCCACCAGCCAACGAAGGGACCGAGGGGGCTACACCTTC. Protein sequence: CATSQRRDRGGYTF.

The chain is built from TRBV12-5 and TRBJ1-5; D unresolved. Germline V CDR1 and CDR2: LGHNT, FRNRAP. V was shortened by 2 bases and J by 2 bases, with 13 bases between the two germline ends. CDR3 size: 16 residues. CDR3 nucleotides: TGTGCTAGTGGTTTGTTTTTGCGGGGAGGCAATCAGCCCCAGCATTTT. It codes for CASGLFLRGGNQPQHF.

This clonotype was picked up a small number of times. One base away lies a much larger clone, so this may be a sequencing read error. V usage is TRBV12-3 or TRBV12-4 and J usage is TRBJ1-1, with 7 bases aligning to TRBD1. This CDR3 contains 15 residues. The CDR3 bases are TGTGCCAGCAGCCGGCTTCTACAGGGGAACACTGAAGCTTGCTTT. It specifies CASSRLLQGNTEACF.